This TCR beta chain was captured by sequencing in a study of cytomegalovirus exposure and HLA in healthy donors. Turning to this clone: Its antigen is currently unknown.

Study results and caveats: Owing to their indistinguishability, certain V segments, notably TRBV6-2 and TRBV6-3, were excluded.

Germline V gene sequence: CDR1 SGHRS, CDR2 YFSETQ. The CDR3 length is 17 residues. The J segment lost 2 bases and the V segment lost 4 bases, leaving 7 bases of the junction unmatched. The primer mix had 60 Vbeta and 13 Jbeta primers. The assay was immunoSEQ multiplex PCR, and TCRdb's table has in-frame clones only and misses some. The sample yields about 86,000 clones, about 80% seen once. V usage is TRBV5-1 and J usage is TRBJ2-2; 11 bases are a match to TRBD2. Sequenced sample: PBMCs. This TCR was sampled from a female donor in good health and CMV-seronegative. The DNA of the CDR3 is TGCGCCAGCAGCACCCGGGGGACTAGCGGTAACACCGGGGAGCTGTTTTTT. Translating gives CASSTRGTSGNTGELFF.